Shown below are 22 T cell receptor beta chains from a single sample sequenced in a study of blood T cell repertoires in COVID-19 (dated by TCRdb to about 2020). Library preparation employed the immunoSEQ multiplex PCR assay. TCRdb's version of the immuneACCESS table is confined to in-frame rearrangements and falls short of the full clone set. An unresolved V gene accounts for under half of the shortfall where checked; the remainder is of unknown origin. The sample table holds approximately 110,000 clones, of which around 74% were seen once. Just under 20% of the sample comes from the top ten. The specimen was peripheral blood. These receptors came from a woman aged 70-85 years with acute or convalescent COVID-19.

The chain has TRBV19 and TRBJ1-2, with D possibly matching TRBD1 (5 bases). The V end lost 10 bases, the J end lost 4 bases, and 22 bases lay between the germline ends. CDR3 size: 15 residues. Germline loops: CDR1 LNHDA, CDR2 SQIVND (reference sequence). CDR3 loop: CATFIGQSRLYGYTF. CDR3 nucleotides: TGTGCCACCTTTATCGGACAATCGAGGCTCTATGGCTACACCTTC.

This clone turned up a few times. V gene TRBV2 combines with J gene TRBJ2-1, with a tentative D call TRBD1 (6 bases). CDR1 is SNHLY, CDR2 FYNNEI, per germline. Trimming took 8 bases from V and 7 from J, leaving 9 bases between them. The CDR3 loop spans 11 amino acids. The CDR3 nucleotides are TGTGCCAGCGGACAGTTGAATGAGCAGTTCTTC. Translated: CASGQLNEQFF.

V gene TRBV4-1 combines with J gene TRBJ2-5; D call uncertain. This CDR3 is built from 14 residues. Germline V gene lookup returns CDR1 MGHRA and CDR2 YSYEKL. V was trimmed by 0 bases and J by 3 bases, leaving 8 bases between them. The CDR3 region has the DNA TGCGCCAGCAGCCAAGATCACAGTAAAGAGACCCAGTACTTC. It specifies CASSQDHSKETQYF.

This clone is classed as large. Within the sample, other DNA sequences also encode this same CDR3. V and J are TRBV6-5 and TRBJ1-1; 9 nucleotides agree with TRBD1. The junction had 5 bases not matched to a gene; V was cut back by 6 bases and J by 0 bases. Germline values: CDR1 MNHEY, CDR2 SVGAGI. This CDR3 spans 15 amino acids. CDR3 in amino acids: CASRDRDRVNTEAFF. CDR3 DNA sequence: TGTGCCAGCAGGGATCGGGACAGGGTGAACACTGAAGCTTTCTTT.

The V gene is TRBV11-2, the J gene TRBJ2-5; TRBD2 agrees at 13 bases. V dropped 4 bases and J dropped 3; count of bases not matched to a gene: 5. Germline loops: CDR1 SGHAT, CDR2 FQNNGV. The CDR3 is 16 residues long. DNA of the CDR3: TGTGCCAGCAGCTATACTAGCGGGGGGGCCAAAGAGACCCAGTACTTC. Translated, it gives CASSYTSGGAKETQYF. The full variable domain, in which reference TRBV11-2 and TRBJ2-5 provide the parts outside the CDR3, is EAGVAQSPRYKIIEKRQSVAFWCNPISGHATLYWYQQILGQGPKLLIQFQNNGVVDDSQLPKDRFSAERLKGVDSTLKIQPAKLEDSAVYLCASSYTSGGAKETQYFGPGTRLLVL.

The V call is TRBV6-1, the J call TRBJ2-4; 7 positions match TRBD1. The CDR3 runs to 19 residues. V lost 4 bases and J lost 0; bases outside the gene matches: 15. The V gene's germline CDR1 is MNHNS and CDR2 SASEGT. DNA of the CDR3: TGTGCCAGCAGTGCGGTCGGTCAAACAGGGGATATAGCCAAAAACATTCAGTACTTC. Amino acid sequence: CASSAVGQTGDIAKNIQYF.

The V gene is TRBV4-2, the J gene TRBJ2-7; 8 nucleotides line up with TRBD2. This CDR3 region has 12 residues. V lost 3 bases to trimming and J lost 10 bases; unmatched junction nucleotides: 5. The germline CDR1 and CDR2 sequences are LGHNA and YNFKEQ. The CDR3 bases are TGTGCCAGCAGCCAGCGGAGCGGGGGACAGTACTTC. It translates to CASSQRSGGQYF.

The chain combines TRBV19 with TRBJ1-6; D is unclear. The CDR3 length is 15 residues. CDR1 LNHDA and CDR2 SQIVND come from the germline V gene (reference sequence). V lost 0 bases, J lost 7 bases, and 10 bases lay in between. The CDR3 reads CASSIDRLSNSPLHF. The CDR3 nucleotides are TGTGCCAGTAGTATAGATCGCCTATCAAATTCACCCCTCCACTTT.

The chain links TRBV5-5 to TRBJ2-2; TRBD1 matches 7 bases. V lost 1 base and J lost 3; bases outside the gene matches: 6. The CDR3 sequence is 16 residues long. CDR1 is SGHKS, CDR2 YYEKEE, per germline (reference sequence). CDR3 region: CASSLKTGSDTGELFF. The CDR3 nucleotides read TGTGCCAGCAGCTTGAAGACAGGGAGTGACACCGGGGAGCTGTTTTTT.

As to this clone: At one boundary the junction diverges from the germline segment, which might be a read error. This sequence joins TRBV29-1 and TRBJ1-2; maybe TRBD1 (6 bases). Germline CDR1 is SQVTM and CDR2 is ANQGSEA. The CDR3 runs to 11 residues. CDR3 amino acids: CSVEVYRDSFF. The CDR3 bases are TGCAGCGTTGAAGTTTACAGGGATTCTTTCTTC.

This chain uses TRBV6-1 with TRBJ1-5; possible D gene TRBD1, 6 bases. This CDR3 region has 15 residues. The V gene lost 6 bases and the J gene lost 5 bases, with 17 bases spanning the gap. Germline CDR1 is MNHNS and CDR2 is SASEGT. The CDR3 protein is CASRTFQGPYQPQHF. The CDR3 DNA follows: TGTGCCAGCAGGACTTTCCAGGGGCCCTATCAGCCCCAGCATTTT.

This clone came up a few times. J is TRBJ2-1 and V is TRBV12-3 or TRBV12-4; D might be TRBD2 (5 bases). With 6 bases removed from V and 15 bases from J, the gap between germline ends came to 15 bases. The CDR3 extends over 11 amino acids. CDR3 sequence (DNA): TGTGCCAGCAGGTCTCTAGCCGCGCCGTTCTTC. It yields the protein CASRSLAAPFF.

The rearrangement uses TRBV19 and TRBJ2-7; 10 bases align to TRBD1. The J segment lost 4 bases and the V segment lost 2 bases, leaving 5 bases of the junction unmatched. Per germline, CDR1 LNHDA and CDR2 SQIVND (reference sequence). This CDR3 comprises 15 residues. CDR3 nucleotides: TGTGCCAGTAGTATATTTGGGACAGGGGCTTACGAGCAGTACTTC. Protein: CASSIFGTGAYEQYF. Full variable domain (remainder filled in from reference TRBV19 and TRBJ2-7): DGGITQSPKYLFRKEGQNVTLSCEQNLNHDAMYWYRQDPGQGLRLIYYSQIVNDFQKGDIAEGYSVSREKKESFPLTVTSAQKNPTAFYLCASSIFGTGAYEQYFGPGTRLTVT.

The chain couples TRBV6-5 to TRBJ1-1; weak D call: TRBD1 (5 bases). V was shortened by 8 bases and J by 2 bases, with 9 bases between the two germline ends. The CDR3 covers 12 residues. Per germline, CDR1 MNHEY and CDR2 SVGAGI. CDR3 nucleotides: TGTGCCAGCGGACACACCAACACTGAAGCTTTCTTT. Translating gives CASGHTNTEAFF.

The CDR3 spells CASSLGQGSSGANVLTF. The CDR3 DNA follows: TGTGCCAGCAGCTTGGGACAGGGGAGCTCTGGGGCCAACGTCCTGACTTTC. J is TRBJ2-6 and V is TRBV7-9, with 10 bases lining up with TRBD1. The CDR3 contains 17 residues. Trimming took 3 bases from V and 0 from J; bases not matched to a gene: 2. The germline gives CDR1 SEHNR, CDR2 FQNEAQ (reference sequence).

The chain has TRBV5-1 and TRBJ1-1; TRBD1 is a possible D gene (6 bases). The germline V gene encodes CDR1 SGHRS and CDR2 YFSETQ. V was cut by 4 bases and J by 0 bases, with 13 bases left in between. The CDR3 is made up of 15 amino acids. CDR3: CASSATRQVNTEAFF. CDR3 in DNA: TGCGCCAGCAGCGCGACCCGACAGGTGAACACTGAAGCTTTCTTT.

This clone has just one count. The chain employs TRBV7-8 and TRBJ2-1; D might be TRBD2 (6 bases). This CDR3 has 16 amino acids. V was clipped by 1 base and J by 4 bases, with 14 bases between them. The germline gives CDR1 SGHVS, CDR2 FQNEAQ. This CDR3 is CASSLDRREFYNEQFF. Written as DNA, the CDR3 is TGTGCCAGCAGCTTAGATCGCCGGGAGTTTTACAATGAGCAGTTCTTC.

A single count supports this clone. The gene calls are TRBV14 and TRBJ1-1; TRBD1 aligns across 8 bases. Germline CDR1 SGHDN, CDR2 FVKESK. Trimming at V came to 5 bases and at J to 1 base, leaving 9 bases not matched to a gene. The CDR3 extends over 16 amino acids. CDR3 protein: CASSDLLGQGNTEAFF. Here the CDR3 DNA reads TGTGCCAGCAGCGACCTCCTTGGACAGGGGAACACTGAAGCTTTCTTT.

The CDR3 region is CASSLVRGGRLGNQPQHF. CDR3 bases: TGTGCCAGCAGCTTAGTCCGCGGGGGGCGCTTGGGCAATCAGCCCCAGCATTTT. V and J are TRBV7-2 and TRBJ1-5; D may be TRBD1 (6 bases). This CDR3 spans 18 amino acids. The V and J ends lost 1 base and 2 bases respectively, with 18 bases between them. Germline assignment: CDR1 SGHTA and CDR2 FQGNSA. The full variable domain, rest sourced from reference TRBV7-2 and TRBJ1-5, is GAGVSQSPSNKVTEKGKDVELRCDPISGHTALYWYRQSLGQGLEFLIYFQGNSAPDKSGLPSDRFSAERTGGSVSTLTIQRTQQEDSAVYLCASSLVRGGRLGNQPQHFGDGTRLSIL.

Notes on this clone: The junction departs from germline at one end; a sequencing error may be responsible. The rearrangement links TRBV11-2 to TRBJ1-2; TRBD1 might be the D (6 bases). This CDR3 has 11 residues. CDR1 SGHAT and CDR2 FQNNGV come from the germline V gene. The CDR3 loop reads CASSLNDRIDF. DNA of the CDR3: TGTGCCAGCAGCCTGAATGACAGGATTGACTTC.

This clone was observed a single time. This rearrangement joins TRBV4-1 to TRBJ1-5; 7 bases are a match to TRBD1. The CDR3 length is 14 residues. Germline trimming cut 2 bases from V and 6 bases from J; bases unmatched to any gene: 4. Per germline, CDR1 MGHRA and CDR2 YSYEKL. The CDR3 DNA sequence: TGCGCCAGCAGCCAATTCAACAGGGGTCAGCCCCAGCATTTT. This encodes CASSQFNRGQPQHF.

This chain uses TRBV3-1 (or the pseudogene TRBV3-2) with TRBJ2-1, with D perhaps TRBD2 (6 bases). V was shortened by 2 bases and J by 7 bases, with 12 bases between the two germline ends. This CDR3 region has 14 residues. Germline lookup yields CDR1 LGHDT and CDR2 YNNKEL (reference sequence). This CDR3 is CASSQPGTGNEQFF. CDR3 bases: TGTGCCAGCAGCCAACCTGGGACTGGGAATGAGCAGTTCTTC.